This T cell receptor (beta chain) was recovered during a study of shared clonotypes between healthy human individuals. Study results and caveats: Only a few donors were included, so the genetic and exposure-history diversity represented was limited.

Positively selected for CCR7, the CD45RO-negative cells used as naive CD8 cells excluded terminally differentiated effector memory CD45RA+ cells. Donors were healthy HIV-negative adults without recently reported acute infections or vaccinations. Germline assignment: CDR1 SQVTM and CDR2 ANQGSEA. V lost 2 bases and J lost 8, with 16 bases in between. The CDR3 runs 14 residues. Regarding this clone: The antigen is unknown.

Repertoires were generated with immunoSEQ multiplex PCR, while TCRdb's copy carries only in-frame clones and drops some. The sample lists a few million clones, around 93% occurring once. The TCR was taken from a man between 18 and 35 years old in good health. Some clones in this sample may be carry-over from other donors' samples. J is TRBJ2-1 and V is TRBV29-1; D is unclear. Sequences were obtained from naive CD8+ T cells from PBMCs. Written as DNA, the CDR3 is TGCAGCGTTGAACCCCGTCGTCGGGCCGATGAGCAGTTCTTC. Protein product: CSVEPRRRADEQFF.